The 27 T cell receptor beta chains reported below all come from one sample, sequenced in a study of blood T cell repertoires in COVID-19. Data came from immunoSEQ multiplex PCR; TCRdb stores just in-frame clones and leaves some out. The sample contains around 74,000 clones, around nine tenths of which appear only once. The specimen sequenced was peripheral blood. These receptors came from a man in his forties or fifties with active COVID-19.

The V and J genes are TRBV9 and TRBJ2-5, with a weak D call TRBD1 (5 bases). CDR3 size: 14 residues. V shed 0 bases and J shed 5 bases, with 11 bases lying between them. Germline V CDR1 and CDR2: SGDLS, YYNGEE. CDR3 sequence: CASSVASGMETQYF. The DNA for the CDR3 is TGTGCCAGCAGCGTAGCTTCAGGGATGGAGACCCAGTACTTC.

This chain uses TRBV5-1 with TRBJ2-6, with no clear D. This CDR3 region has 15 residues. CDR1 is SGHRS and CDR2 is YFSETQ in the germline V gene. The germline V and J ends were trimmed by 0 bases and 4 bases, with 8 bases remaining between them. DNA of the CDR3: TGCGCCAGCAGCTTGGAGCCACTCGGGGCCAACGTCCTGACTTTC. This encodes CASSLEPLGANVLTF.

V gene TRBV6-5 combines with J gene TRBJ2-7, with 10 bases that match TRBD1. This CDR3 region has 15 residues. From germline, CDR1 is MNHEY and CDR2 SVGAGI. The V segment lost 1 base and the J segment 6 bases; nucleotides outside the gene matches: 6. The chain's CDR3 is CASSYLGQGHREQYF. The CDR3 DNA reads as TGTGCCAGCAGTTACTTGGGACAGGGGCATCGCGAGCAGTACTTC.

The table lists this clone with a count of one. The CDR3 region has the DNA TGTGCCAGCAGCTTAGGCGGAAACACAGATACGCAGTATTTT. Its translation is CASSLGGNTDTQYF. The chain links TRBV7-9 to TRBJ2-3; D is undetermined. CDR1 is SEHNR and CDR2 is FQNEAQ in the germline V gene (reference sequence). This CDR3 has 14 amino acids. V dropped 1 base and J dropped 2 bases, with 7 bases sitting between them.

The V gene is TRBV12-3 or TRBV12-4, the J gene TRBJ2-1; possibly TRBD2 for D (5 bases). V dropped 5 bases and J dropped 12 bases, with 14 bases sitting between them. The CDR3 consists of 12 residues. CDR3 nucleotides: TGTGCCAGCAGTAATACTAGAAACGGGCAGTTCTTC. Residues: CASSNTRNGQFF.

The V and J genes are TRBV6-5 and TRBJ1-1; 9 nucleotides match TRBD1. In germline, CDR1 is MNHEY, CDR2 SVGAGI. The CDR3 runs 15 residues. Trimming took 6 bases from V and 4 from J; bases not matched to a gene: 9. CDR3 bases: TGTGCCAGCAGCGTGGGACAGGGCTTGAGCACTGAAGCTTTCTTT. Protein product: CASSVGQGLSTEAFF.

J is TRBJ2-1 and V is TRBV4-1; no clear D gene. CDR1 is MGHRA, CDR2 YSYEKL, per germline. This CDR3 comprises 19 residues. V lost 0 bases and J 3 bases, leaving 21 bases between the germline ends. The CDR3 loop reads CASSQDTPLLSSSYNEQFF. CDR3 bases: TGCGCCAGCAGCCAAGATACCCCCCTCCTATCGAGTAGCTACAATGAGCAGTTCTTC.

The V call is TRBV28, the J call TRBJ2-7, with a possible D match to TRBD1 (6 bases). This CDR3 region has 13 residues. Germline values: CDR1 MDHEN, CDR2 SYDVKM. Trimming shortened V by 8 bases and J by 6 bases, and 17 bases separated the two germline ends. CDR3 sequence reads: CASHREPTLEQYF. Written as DNA, the CDR3 is TGTGCCAGCCACAGGGAGCCGACCCTCGAGCAGTACTTC. The whole variable domain, remainder taken from reference TRBV28 and TRBJ2-7, is DVKVTQSSRYLVKRTGEKVFLECVQDMDHENMFWYRQDPGLGLRLIYFSYDVKMKEKGDIPEGYSVSREKKERFSLILESASTNQTSMYLCASHREPTLEQYFGPGTRLTVT.

This chain uses TRBV28 with TRBJ1-5, with 8 bases matching TRBD1. CDR1 is MDHEN and CDR2 is SYDVKM in the germline V gene. Trimming took 3 bases from V and 8 from J; bases not matched to a gene: 9. The CDR3 is made up of 15 amino acids. The CDR3 DNA sequence: TGTGCCAGCAGTTTGACAGGGGACCTTGGGGAGCCCCAGCATTTT. Translation gives CASSLTGDLGEPQHF.

This clone showed up just once. The gene calls are TRBV10-1 and TRBJ1-2; 8 nucleotides line up with TRBD1. The germline V gene has CDR1 WNHNN and CDR2 SYGVQD (reference sequence). There are 16 residues in the CDR3. V lost 6 bases to trimming and J lost 2 bases; unmatched junction nucleotides: 11. In DNA form, the CDR3 reads TGCGCCAGCAGGCTCATGGACAGGGCACCGAACTATGGCTACACCTTC. Its protein is CASRLMDRAPNYGYTF.

This sequence joins TRBV7-9 and TRBJ1-6, with a tentative D call TRBD1 (5 bases). Germline CDR1 SEHNR, CDR2 FQNEAQ (reference sequence). The length of the CDR3 is 13 residues. V was cut by 5 bases and J by 10 bases, with 12 bases left in between. The chain's CDR3 is CASSGDGGSPLHF. For the CDR3, the DNA is TGTGCCAGCAGCGGCGACGGGGGATCACCCCTCCACTTT.

The chain uses TRBV30 and TRBJ2-1; D gene ambiguous. With 8 bases removed from V and 5 bases from J, the gap between germline ends came to 13 bases. This CDR3 is 12 amino acids long. Germline V gene lookup returns CDR1 GTSNPN and CDR2 SVGIG (reference sequence). CDR3 region: CATERNNNEQFF. DNA of the CDR3: TGTGCCACGGAGAGGAACAACAATGAGCAGTTCTTC.

V and J are TRBV18 and TRBJ2-1, with a possible D match to TRBD2 (5 bases). The V end was cut by 3 bases, the J end by 7 bases, with 10 bases between. This CDR3 has 13 amino acids. CDR1 is KGHSH and CDR2 is LQKENI in the germline V gene. CDR3 amino acids: CASSPIKRNEQFF. Written as DNA, the CDR3 is TGTGCCAGCTCACCGATAAAGCGGAATGAGCAGTTCTTC.

This chain joins TRBV9 and TRBJ1-2, with 7 bases aligning to TRBD1. Per germline, CDR1 SGDLS and CDR2 YYNGEE. CDR3 length equals 15 residues. J lost 1 base, V lost 4 bases, and 7 bases had no gene match. This CDR3 is CASSPRDRYNYGYTF. For the CDR3, the DNA is TGTGCCAGCAGCCCCCGGGACAGATATAACTATGGCTACACCTTC.

The chain carries TRBV7-8 and TRBJ1-6, with TRBD1 identical over 7 bases. The germline V gene has CDR1 SGHVS and CDR2 FQNEAQ. The length of the CDR3 is 17 residues. V was clipped by 3 bases and J by 0 bases; unmatched bases: 5. CDR3 loop: CASSLAGQSSYNSPLHF. As DNA, the CDR3 is TGTGCCAGCAGCTTGGCGGGACAGAGCTCCTATAATTCACCCCTCCACTTT.

The chain couples TRBV5-5 to TRBJ2-5, with 8 bases that match TRBD2. Germline assignment: CDR1 SGHKS and CDR2 YYEKEE (reference sequence). V shed 0 bases, J shed 1 base, and the junction held 2 bases outside the gene matches. The CDR3 extends over 15 amino acids. The CDR3: CASSLAGGAQETQYF. CDR3 sequence (DNA): TGTGCCAGCAGCTTGGCCGGGGGGGCCCAAGAGACCCAGTACTTC.

This chain links TRBV27 with TRBJ2-7; 9 nucleotides agree with TRBD2. This CDR3 is built from 14 residues. V lost 6 bases and J lost 5; bases outside the gene matches: 8. Germline CDR1 reads MNHEY; CDR2 reads SMNVEV (reference sequence). The CDR3 DNA reads TGTGCCAGCAGCGGAGGGACTAGCTTCCACGAGCAGTACTTC. As protein: CASSGGTSFHEQYF.

V is TRBV6-6 and J is TRBJ1-4, with D perhaps TRBD1 (5 bases). The CDR3 loop spans 14 amino acids. Germline V gives CDR1 MNHNY, CDR2 SVGAGI (reference sequence). The germline V and J ends were trimmed by 2 bases and 5 bases, with 9 bases remaining between them. As DNA, the CDR3 is TGTGCCAGCAGTTACGGCGGGGGAAATGAAAAACTGTTTTTT. Its translation is CASSYGGGNEKLFF.

V gene TRBV5-8 combines with J gene TRBJ1-1, with 7 positions matching TRBD1. The CDR3 covers 14 residues. V was clipped by 1 base and J by 1 base; unmatched bases: 1. Per the germline V gene, CDR1 is SGHTS and CDR2 is YDEGEE. The CDR3 DNA follows: TGTGCCAGCAGCTTGAAGGGGGCGAACACTGAAGCTTTCTTT. Translated: CASSLKGANTEAFF.

Here the CDR3 reads CASSGRTGAPNTGELFF. The CDR3 DNA reads TGTGCCAGCAGCGGCCGGACAGGGGCCCCGAACACCGGGGAGCTGTTTTTT. The gene calls are TRBV9 and TRBJ2-2, with 9 bases that match TRBD1. CDR1 and CDR2 from the germline V gene are SGDLS and YYNGEE. This CDR3 is built from 17 residues. Unmatched junction bases numbered 6, after V lost 3 bases and J lost 0 bases.

The count of this clone is one. V is TRBV4-2 and J is TRBJ2-1; no clear D gene. V was shortened by 4 bases and J by 5 bases, with 9 bases between the two germline ends. Germline CDR1 is LGHNA and CDR2 is YNFKEQ. The CDR3 loop spans 13 amino acids. The CDR3 reads CASSRTPDNEQFF. The CDR3 nucleotides are TGTGCCAGCAGCCGAACCCCAGACAATGAGCAGTTCTTC.

This chain connects TRBV14 to TRBJ2-1, with 9 nucleotides matching TRBD2. V trimming: 3 bases; J trimming: 0 bases; junction bases outside the gene matches: 6. The CDR3 spans 17 residues. Germline V CDR1 and CDR2: SGHDN, FVKESK. The CDR3 bases are TGTGCCAGCAGCCAGCCCAGCGGGGGGTTCTCCTACAATGAGCAGTTCTTC. Translating it yields CASSQPSGGFSYNEQFF.

The chain couples TRBV12-3 or TRBV12-4 to TRBJ1-4; tentatively, D is TRBD1 (5 bases). Between the trimmed V and J ends, which lost 3 bases and 11 bases, there was a span of 7 bases. The CDR3 has 11 residues. CDR3 DNA: TGTGCCAGCAGTTTGGGGGGGAAACTGTTTTTT. It encodes CASSLGGKLFF.

The chain uses TRBV7-6 and TRBJ2-7; 8 bases line up with TRBD2. CDR3 size: 12 residues. V trimming: 5 bases; J trimming: 7 bases; junction bases outside the gene matches: 4. The germline V gene has CDR1 SGHVS and CDR2 FNYEAQ. The CDR3 DNA follows: TGTGCCAGCAGCCTCCGGGGGGGAGAGCAGTACTTC. Translated, it gives CASSLRGGEQYF.

The CDR3 sequence: CASSPRWGEYGYTF. The CDR3 DNA reads TGTGCCAGCAGTCCCCGGTGGGGGGAGTATGGCTACACCTTC. The V gene is TRBV6-5, the J gene TRBJ1-2; possible D gene TRBD1, 5 bases. CDR3 length: 14 residues. Germline CDR1 is MNHEY and CDR2 is SVGAGI. Trimming removed 5 bases from V and 5 bases from J, with 15 bases in between.

V and J are TRBV11-2 and TRBJ2-2, with TRBD1 as a possible D gene (5 bases). Trimming removed 4 bases from V and 4 bases from J, with 13 bases in between. This CDR3 has 15 residues. CDR1 SGHAT and CDR2 FQNNGV come from the germline V gene. This CDR3 is CASSSVAGLTGELFF. The CDR3 coding sequence is TGTGCCAGCAGCTCCGTCGCAGGGCTCACCGGGGAGCTGTTTTTT.

This clone has only one observation. The J gene is TRBJ1-1, the V gene TRBV5-5; no clear D gene. The CDR3 contains 16 residues. V gave up 3 bases and J gave up 2 bases, with 17 bases separating them. CDR1 and CDR2 from the germline V gene are SGHKS and YYEKEE (reference sequence). This CDR3 reads CASSSISVNYNTEAFF. In DNA, the CDR3 is TGTGCCAGCAGCTCAATCAGCGTCAATTATAACACTGAAGCTTTCTTT. The variable domain in full, completed from reference TRBV5-5 and TRBJ1-1, reads DAGVTQSPTHLIKTRGQQVTLRCSPISGHKSVSWYQQVLGQGPQFIFQYYEKEERGRGNFPDRFSARQFPNYSSELNVNALLLGDSALYLCASSSISVNYNTEAFFGQGTRLTVV.